Below, 7 T cell receptor beta chains from the same sample are listed, as sequenced in a study of shared clonotypes between healthy human individuals. Cells designated naive CD8 were CD45RO-negative and were positively selected for CCR7, with terminally differentiated effector memory CD45RA+ cells excluded. Some clones are missing from TCRdb's copy, which holds only in-frame ones; the method was immunoSEQ multiplex PCR. Of a few million clones detected, 90% to 95% appear once; the ten largest clones hold about 1.7%. Sequenced material: naive CD8+ T cells from PBMCs. The origin of the receptors is a young man in good health. Some clones in this sample may be carry-over from other donors' samples.

The V gene is TRBV11-2, the J gene TRBJ2-2; perhaps TRBD2 as D (6 bases). The CDR3 runs to 15 residues. Trimming took off 5 bases at V and 0 bases at J, with 10 bases between the two ends. CDR1 is SGHAT, CDR2 FQNNGV, per germline. The CDR3 sequence is CASSRGLANTGELFF. The CDR3 nucleotides read TGTGCCAGCAGCCGGGGACTCGCGAACACCGGGGAGCTGTTTTTT.

This sequence joins TRBV18 and TRBJ2-3; perhaps TRBD1 as D (6 bases). Trimming removed 3 bases at V and 2 bases at J, with 12 bases between. The CDR3 sequence is 15 residues long. Germline CDR1 and CDR2: KGHSH and LQKENI. The CDR3 DNA follows: TGTGCCAGCTCACCTTTAAGGGGGAACACAGATACGCAGTATTTT. This codes for CASSPLRGNTDTQYF.

The CDR3 loop is CASSLLTVRGTGELFF. CDR3 DNA: TGTGCCAGCAGCTTGCTTACGGTGAGGGGCACCGGGGAGCTGTTTTTT. The chain recombines TRBV5-6 with TRBJ2-2; D could derive from TRBD1 or TRBD2 (5 bases each). V lost 1 base, J lost 4 bases, and 14 bases lay in between. The CDR3 spans 16 residues. The germline CDR1 and CDR2 sequences are SGHDT and YYEEEE.

The V and J genes are TRBV7-8 and TRBJ2-7, with D unresolved. The CDR3 contains 13 residues. V lost 5 bases and J 3 bases, leaving 11 bases between the germline ends. Germline V gene data show CDR1 as SGHVS and CDR2 as FQNEAQ. The CDR3 is CASSGPFSYEQYF. The CDR3 region has the DNA TGTGCCAGCAGCGGCCCCTTTAGCTACGAGCAGTACTTC. Complete variable domain (other parts from reference TRBV7-8 and TRBJ2-7): GAGVSQSPRYKVAKRGQDVALRCDPISGHVSLFWYQQALGQGPEFLTYFQNEAQLDKSGLPSDRFFAERPEGSVSTLKIQRTQQEDSAVYLCASSGPFSYEQYFGPGTRLTVT.

This clone appeared once. The gene calls are TRBV28 and TRBJ2-7; tentative D call: TRBD2 (5 bases). Germline-derived CDR1 and CDR2 are MDHEN and SYDVKM. V was pared by 2 bases and J by 6 bases, with 11 bases between. This CDR3 spans 13 amino acids. The CDR3 loop reads CASSLSEGLEQYF. As DNA, the CDR3 is TGTGCCAGCAGTTTAAGCGAGGGCCTCGAGCAGTACTTC.

Here the CDR3 DNA reads TGTGCCAGCAGTGATCCTAGACTAGCGGGAGAGGAGCAGTACTTC. This translates into CASSDPRLAGEEQYF. The rearrangement joins TRBV2 to TRBJ2-7; TRBD2 matches 12 bases. The CDR3 has 15 residues. V was clipped by 3 bases and J by 7 bases; unmatched bases: 7. Germline V gene sequence: CDR1 SNHLY, CDR2 FYNNEI. The full variable domain, completed using reference TRBV2 and TRBJ2-7, is EPEVTQTPSHQVTQMGQEVILRCVPISNHLYFYWYRQILGQKVEFLVSFYNNEISEKSEIFDDQFSVERPDGSNFTLKIRSTKLEDSAMYFCASSDPRLAGEEQYFGPGTRLTVT.

The CDR3 here is CASSLFGPDREPGYTF. CDR3 nucleotide sequence: TGTGCCAGCAGTTTATTTGGTCCCGACAGGGAGCCTGGCTACACCTTC. The genes are TRBV27 and TRBJ1-2, with 7 bases aligning to TRBD1. V dropped 1 base and J dropped 7; count of bases not matched to a gene: 12. Germline V gene data show CDR1 as MNHEY and CDR2 as SMNVEV (reference sequence). CDR3 length: 16 amino acids.